Each of the 27 T cell receptor beta chains below was sequenced from the same sample in a study of human T cells and chemical hapten exposure. Indicated time point: patch test 1, 2 weeks after DPC sensitization. The treatment denotes: therapeutic diphenylcyclopropenone sensitization with weekly scalp DPC. TCRdb processed the RACE reads anew with MiXCR; each CDR3 protein has one entry. The sample includes some 340,000 distinct CDR3 sequences, around 7% seen only once; the top ten take approximately 8.9%. The specimen was whole blood, collected in connection with sensitization to the hapten diphenylcyclopropenone (DPC). These receptors were obtained from a woman aged 18 to 35 with alopecia areata. Some clones in this sample may be carry-over from other donors' samples.

The sample holds many counts of this clonotype. The V call is TRBV6-1, the J call TRBJ2-2, with TRBD1 identical over 7 bases. Per the germline V gene, CDR1 is MNHNS and CDR2 is SASEGT. J gave up 4 bases and V 8 bases, and 13 bases lay outside the gene matches. The CDR3 is 16 amino acids. The CDR3 nucleotides are TGTGCCAGCGTCCGACAGGGTCCCGGAGGCACCGGGGAGCTGTTTTTT. Translating it yields CASVRQGPGGTGELFF.

The chain uses TRBV5-1 and TRBJ1-6; the match to TRBD1 covers 11 bases. From germline, CDR1 is SGHRS and CDR2 YFSETQ. The CDR3 extends over 15 amino acids. The V and J ends lost 5 bases and 6 bases, in that order; junction bases with no gene match: 4. The CDR3 protein is CASRLGQGGNSPLHF. The CDR3 DNA follows: TGCGCCAGCAGACTGGGACAGGGGGGTAATTCACCCCTCCACTTT.

Many counts were recorded for this clonotype. This sequence joins TRBV29-1 and TRBJ2-7; TRBD2 is a possible D gene (5 bases). The CDR3 length is 13 residues. V was shortened by 3 bases and J by 3 bases, with 12 bases between the two germline ends. Germline CDR1 SQVTM, CDR2 ANQGSEA. CDR3 in amino acids: CSVDHGEGYEQYF. The CDR3 DNA follows: TGCAGCGTTGATCATGGCGAGGGCTACGAGCAGTACTTC.

At least ten counts were recorded for this clonotype. The rearrangement links TRBV4-2 to TRBJ2-7; TRBD1 agrees at 9 bases. The CDR3 covers 14 residues. Germline V gene sequence: CDR1 LGHNA, CDR2 YNFKEQ. Losses at the gene ends were 5 bases for V and 7 bases for J; bases not matched to a gene: 9. The CDR3 reads CASSEGQGRGEQYF. In DNA form, the CDR3 reads TGTGCCAGCAGCGAGGGACAGGGCCGGGGGGAGCAGTACTTC.

The V and J genes are TRBV3-1 and TRBJ1-6; 8 bases align to TRBD1. CDR1 and CDR2 (germline): LGHDT, YNNKEL (reference sequence). The CDR3 has 17 residues. After removal of 4 bases from V and 9 bases from J, the junction contained 14 bases not matched to a gene. The CDR3 DNA is TGTGCCAGCAGCCCCACCGGACAGGGTGGACATGGTTCACCCCTCCACTTT. Translated, it gives CASSPTGQGGHGSPLHF. Filled out from reference TRBV3-1 and TRBJ1-6, the complete variable domain reads DTAVSQTPKYLVTQMGNDKSIKCEQNLGHDTMYWYKQDSKKFLKIMFSYNNKELIINETVPNRFSPKSPDKAHLNLHINSLELGDSAVYFCASSPTGQGGHGSPLHFGNGTRLTVT.

The chain combines TRBV27 with TRBJ2-3; 12 nucleotides match TRBD2. The CDR3 runs 19 residues. Germline V gene data show CDR1 as MNHEY and CDR2 as SMNVEV (reference sequence). Trimming removed 0 bases from V and 5 bases from J; junction bases left unmatched: 12. The CDR3 coding sequence is TGTGCCAGCAGTTTATCGTCCTATCCTAGCGGGGGGGCCCTAGATACGCAGTATTTT. It codes for CASSLSSYPSGGALDTQYF.

This CDR3 reads CASSPGTGEGSEQFF. CDR3 in DNA: TGTGCCAGCAGCCCCGGGACAGGGGAAGGTAGTGAGCAGTTCTTC. This chain connects TRBV11-3 to TRBJ2-1, with TRBD1 identical over 10 bases. Germline values: CDR1 SGHNT, CDR2 YENEEA. This CDR3 comprises 15 residues. V lost 5 bases, J lost 9 bases, and 10 bases stayed unmatched.

This clonotype has at least ten counts. The chain employs TRBV10-2 and TRBJ1-5; D gene unclear. Trimming left V 4 bases short and J 2 bases short, with 9 bases between. Per germline, CDR1 WSHSY and CDR2 SAAADI. This CDR3 region has 14 residues. The CDR3 coding sequence is TGCGCCAGCAGTGTGGTGGATGGCAATCAGCCCCAGCATTTT. Amino acid sequence: CASSVVDGNQPQHF.

The rearrangement links TRBV13 to TRBJ1-1; no clear D gene. V lost 3 bases and J lost 3, with 14 bases in between. This CDR3 region has 15 residues. The germline CDR1 and CDR2 sequences are PRHDT and FYEKMQ (reference sequence). CDR3 region: CASSFPALGDTEAFF. The CDR3 DNA sequence: TGTGCCAGCAGCTTTCCTGCCCTCGGGGACACTGAAGCTTTCTTT. Full variable domain (outside the CDR3, taken from reference TRBV13 and TRBJ1-1): AAGVIQSPRHLIKEKRETATLKCYPIPRHDTVYWYQQGPGQDPQFLISFYEKMQSDKGSIPDRFSAQQFSDYHSELNMSSLELGDSALYFCASSFPALGDTEAFFGQGTRLTVV.

This clonotype has only a few counts. The genes are TRBV6-6 and TRBJ2-3; D unresolved. The CDR3 runs to 14 residues. V dropped 6 bases and J dropped 1 base, with 11 bases sitting between them. Germline loops: CDR1 MNHNY, CDR2 SVGAGI (reference sequence). This CDR3 is CASSLRPGTDTQYF. Here the CDR3 DNA reads TGTGCCAGCAGCCTCAGGCCTGGCACAGATACGCAGTATTTT.

This clonotype was seen more than once but under ten times. The V and J genes are TRBV9 and TRBJ1-2; D gene ambiguous. V was pared by 3 bases and J by 4 bases, with 10 bases between. Germline V gene sequence: CDR1 SGDLS, CDR2 YYNGEE. The CDR3 covers 13 residues. CDR3 protein: CASSGIVPYGYTF. The CDR3 DNA is TGTGCCAGCAGCGGGATAGTTCCCTATGGCTACACCTTC.

This clonotype was counted only a few times. The chain joins TRBV11-2 to TRBJ1-1; TRBD1 agrees at 10 bases. The V gene's germline CDR1 is SGHAT and CDR2 FQNNGV. The CDR3 is 15 residues long. The junction had 3 bases not matched to a gene; V was cut back by 1 base and J by 4 bases. The CDR3 DNA reads as TGTGCCAGCAGCTTAGCCCGGACAGGGGGCACTGAAGCTTTCTTT. Translation gives CASSLARTGGTEAFF.

This clonotype was observed a handful of times. This sequence joins TRBV3-1 and TRBJ2-3, with TRBD2 matching 10 bases. Per the germline V gene, CDR1 is LGHDT and CDR2 is YNNKEL (reference sequence). The CDR3 loop spans 16 amino acids. J lost 5 bases, V lost 3 bases, and 8 bases had no gene match. The CDR3 sequence is CASSHGAGGPGDTQYF. CDR3 nucleotide sequence: TGTGCCAGCAGCCATGGAGCGGGGGGGCCCGGAGATACGCAGTATTTT.

This clonotype was counted a few times. The genes are TRBV12-3 or TRBV12-4 and TRBJ1-4; 7 bases line up with TRBD1. V trimming: 6 bases; J trimming: 8 bases; junction bases outside the gene matches: 15. The CDR3 spans 16 residues. The CDR3 spells CASSRIGTVNFEKLFF. The DNA of the CDR3 is TGTGCCAGCAGCCGGATCGGGACAGTCAATTTCGAAAAACTGTTTTTT.

This clonotype was detected many times. This chain joins TRBV5-6 and TRBJ1-1, with D possibly matching TRBD1 (6 bases). The CDR3 length is 16 residues. In germline, CDR1 is SGHDT, CDR2 YYEEEE. Trimming cost V 4 bases and J 1 base, with 17 bases left between them. The CDR3 region is CASSLRGGLTNTEAFF. For the CDR3, the DNA is TGTGCCAGCAGCCTTCGAGGGGGACTCACGAACACTGAAGCTTTCTTT. The full variable domain, in which reference TRBV5-6 and TRBJ1-1 provide the parts outside the CDR3, is DAGVTQSPTHLIKTRGQQVTLRCSPKSGHDTVSWYQQALGQGPQFIFQYYEEEERQRGNFPDRFSGHQFPNYSSELNVNALLLGDSALYLCASSLRGGLTNTEAFFGQGTRLTVV.

This chain connects TRBV12-3 or TRBV12-4 to TRBJ2-1, with D maybe TRBD2 (6 bases). CDR3 length: 13 amino acids. V was pared by 5 bases and J by 9 bases, with 14 bases between. This chain's CDR3 is CASSLTRGFEQFF. The CDR3 nucleotides are TGTGCCAGCAGTCTCACTCGGGGGTTTGAGCAGTTCTTC.

This clonotype has a count of ten or more. The chain has TRBV6-2 or TRBV6-3 and TRBJ2-2; either TRBD1 or TRBD2 may supply D (6 bases each). Per germline, CDR1 MNHEY and CDR2 SVGEGT. V shed 7 bases and J shed 7 bases, with 13 bases lying between them. This CDR3 is 13 amino acids long. The CDR3 loop is CASTPGGGGELFF. The CDR3 nucleotides are TGTGCCAGCACTCCTGGAGGGGGCGGGGAGCTGTTTTTT.

The table lists this clonotype with a few counts. This chain connects TRBV25-1 to TRBJ1-5; TRBD1 might be the D (5 bases). CDR1 MGHDK and CDR2 SYGVNS come from the germline V gene. The CDR3 has 14 residues. V was trimmed by 3 bases and J by 2 bases, leaving 8 bases between them. CDR3 DNA: TGTGCCAGCAGTGAGCCGGGGGGCAATCAGCCCCAGCATTTT. This gives the protein CASSEPGGNQPQHF.

CDR3 sequence: CASTLNSKGNSPLHF. CDR3 bases: TGTGCCAGCACGCTGAACTCCAAGGGTAATTCACCCCTCCACTTT. The V call is TRBV27, the J call TRBJ1-6, with D hard to call. The CDR3 sequence is 15 residues long. CDR1 MNHEY and CDR2 SMNVEV come from the germline V gene (reference sequence). The V and J ends lost 7 bases and 6 bases respectively, with 16 bases between them.

The rearrangement uses TRBV20-1 and TRBJ1-2; possibly TRBD1 for D (6 bases). The germline gives CDR1 DFQATT, CDR2 SNEGSKA (reference sequence). Trimming removed 7 bases from V and 1 base from J, with 16 bases in between. This CDR3 is built from 14 residues. This CDR3 is CSVGPRGGNYGYTF. The DNA for the CDR3 is TGCAGTGTAGGGCCAAGGGGGGGTAACTATGGCTACACCTTC.

This clonotype has just a few counts. As DNA, the CDR3 is TGTGCCAGCAGCTTAGGGACAGGGCGACTATATCAGCCCCAGCATTTT. Its protein is CASSLGTGRLYQPQHF. This chain connects TRBV7-2 to TRBJ1-5, with 8 bases that match TRBD1. CDR3 length equals 16 residues. J was trimmed by 5 bases and V by 1 base; bases with no gene match: 7. Germline V gives CDR1 SGHTA, CDR2 FQGNSA.

The table lists this clonotype with a few counts. The gene calls are TRBV7-2 and TRBJ1-1; D call uncertain. V lost 5 bases to trimming and J lost 6 bases, with 13 bases between them. CDR1 and CDR2 (germline): SGHTA, FQGNSA. This CDR3 has 13 residues. CDR3 coding DNA: TGTGCCAGCAGCCCCCGAGTTGGCTCTGAAGCTTTCTTT. This codes for CASSPRVGSEAFF. The whole variable domain, remainder taken from reference TRBV7-2 and TRBJ1-1, is GAGVSQSPSNKVTEKGKDVELRCDPISGHTALYWYRQSLGQGLEFLIYFQGNSAPDKSGLPSDRFSAERTGGSVSTLTIQRTQQEDSAVYLCASSPRVGSEAFFGQGTRLTVV.

This clonotype has more than one count but fewer than ten. The V gene is TRBV10-3, the J gene TRBJ1-1, with 10 bases matching TRBD1. The CDR3 contains 14 residues. V trimming: 4 bases; J trimming: 3 bases; junction bases outside the gene matches: 2. Germline V gene sequence: CDR1 ENHRY, CDR2 SYGVKD. The CDR3 sequence is CAISAGTGDTEAFF. The CDR3 bases are TGTGCCATCAGTGCGGGGACAGGGGACACTGAAGCTTTCTTT.

The chain links TRBV9 to TRBJ2-5; 11 nucleotides agree with TRBD1. V lost 3 bases and J lost 5; bases outside the gene matches: 3. The CDR3 covers 14 residues. CDR1 is SGDLS, CDR2 YYNGEE, per germline. Here the CDR3 DNA reads TGTGCCAGCAGCGCAGGACAGGGGGCGGAGACCCAGTACTTC. It yields the protein CASSAGQGAETQYF.

This clonotype has more than one count but fewer than ten. The chain employs TRBV6-5 and TRBJ1-6; TRBD1 agrees at 7 bases. CDR1 and CDR2 (germline): MNHEY, SVGAGI. V was pared by 6 bases and J by 7 bases, with 12 bases of the junction left unmatched. CDR3 length: 16 amino acids. DNA for the CDR3: TGTGCCAGCAGGGAGCCGCCGGGACAGATGAATTCACCCCTCCACTTT. This encodes CASREPPGQMNSPLHF.

This rearrangement joins TRBV18 to TRBJ2-3; D remains ambiguous. The CDR3 runs to 14 residues. Germline values: CDR1 KGHSH, CDR2 LQKENI. V was clipped by 6 bases and J by 3 bases, with 13 bases between them. The CDR3 region has the DNA TGTGCCAGCTCTGAGACTGGGAAAACAGATACGCAGTATTTT. Residues: CASSETGKTDTQYF.

This clonotype turned up a few times. This rearrangement joins TRBV6-6 to TRBJ1-2; D possibly corresponds to TRBD1 (6 bases). There are 13 residues in the CDR3. V lost 5 bases and J 6 bases, leaving 13 bases between the germline ends. Germline CDR1 and CDR2: MNHNY and SVGAGI (reference sequence). The CDR3 DNA reads TGTGCCAGCAGTCGAGGGGACAAAGATGGCTACACCTTC. This gives the protein CASSRGDKDGYTF.